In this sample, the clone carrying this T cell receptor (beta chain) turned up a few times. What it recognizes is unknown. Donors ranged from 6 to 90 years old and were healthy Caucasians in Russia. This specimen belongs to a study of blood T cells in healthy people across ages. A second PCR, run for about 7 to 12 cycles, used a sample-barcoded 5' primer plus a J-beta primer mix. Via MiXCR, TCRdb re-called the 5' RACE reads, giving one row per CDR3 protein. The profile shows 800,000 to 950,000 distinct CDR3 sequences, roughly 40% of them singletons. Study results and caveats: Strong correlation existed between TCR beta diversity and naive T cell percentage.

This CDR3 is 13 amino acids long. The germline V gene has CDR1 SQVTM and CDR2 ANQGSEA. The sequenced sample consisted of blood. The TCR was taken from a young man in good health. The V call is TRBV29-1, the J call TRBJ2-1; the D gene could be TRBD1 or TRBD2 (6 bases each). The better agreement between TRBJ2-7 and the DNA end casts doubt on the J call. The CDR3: CSVTGGSYNEQYF. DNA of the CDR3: TGCAGCGTTACCGGGGGCTCCTACAATGAGCAGTACTTC.